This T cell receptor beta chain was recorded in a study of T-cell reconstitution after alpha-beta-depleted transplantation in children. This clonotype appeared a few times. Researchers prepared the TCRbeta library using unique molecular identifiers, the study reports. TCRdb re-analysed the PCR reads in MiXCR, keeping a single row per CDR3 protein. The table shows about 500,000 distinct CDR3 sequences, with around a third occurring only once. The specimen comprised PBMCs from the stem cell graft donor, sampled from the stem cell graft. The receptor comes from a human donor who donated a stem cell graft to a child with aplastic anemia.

The CDR3: CASSQLALGNNEQFF. CDR3 DNA sequence: TGTGCCAGCAGTCAACTAGCGCTGGGGAACAATGAGCAGTTCTTC. The genes are TRBV6-1 and TRBJ2-1; 7 bases are a match to TRBD2. CDR1 is MNHNS and CDR2 is SASEGT in the germline V gene. Unmatched junction bases numbered 9, after V lost 5 bases and J lost 5 bases. The CDR3 sequence is 15 residues long.